The rows below give T cell receptor beta chains drawn from one sample of a study of Graves' ophthalmopathy and Graves' hyperthyroidism. TCRdb reprocessed the multiplex PCR reads with MiXCR, giving one entry per CDR3 protein. The data contain 450,000 or so distinct CDR3 sequences, over 13% of them singletons. The source material was blood. The receptors were gathered from a woman under 40 with Graves' ophthalmopathy. The CDR3 runs from the conserved cysteine through the conserved F or W. D genes are given only for firm matches. Not every row has a clone size; where given, it reads once, few, many or a size class.

clone_size: many
d_call: -
v_call: TRBV5-1
j_call: TRBJ2-7
cdr3_aa: CASSLDPGGYEQYF
cdr3_nt: TGCGCCAGCAGCTTGGATCCAGGGGGGTACGAGCAGTACTTC

clone_size: many
d_call: -
v_call: TRBV6-1
j_call: TRBJ2-5
cdr3_aa: CASSHKTRGETQYF
cdr3_nt: TGTGCCAGCAGCCATAAGACCAGGGGCGAGACCCAGTACTTC

clone_size: many
d_call: -
v_call: TRBV6-5
j_call: TRBJ1-2
cdr3_aa: CASRRTANYGYTF
cdr3_nt: TGTGCCAGCAGGCGGACGGCAAACTATGGCTACACCTTC

clone_size: -
d_call: -
v_call: TRBV6-1
j_call: TRBJ1-1
cdr3_aa: CASRAGARKSDFF
cdr3_nt: TGTGCCAGCCGCGCCGGGGCCAGAAAGAGTGATTTCTTT

clone_size: -
d_call: -
v_call: TRBV6-5
j_call: TRBJ2-5
cdr3_aa: CASSYSYGSTETQYF
cdr3_nt: TGTGCCAGCAGTTACTCTTACGGGAGCACAGAGACCCAGTACTTC

clone_size: many
d_call: -
v_call: TRBV19
j_call: TRBJ1-5
cdr3_aa: CASTLNLGSNQPQHF
cdr3_nt: TGTGCCAGTACCCTAAATCTCGGAAGCAATCAGCCCCAGCATTTT

clone_size: many
d_call: TRBD2
v_call: TRBV29-1
j_call: TRBJ2-5
cdr3_aa: CSVVLAGGGETQYF
cdr3_nt: TGCAGCGTTGTACTAGCGGGAGGGGGAGAGACCCAGTACTTC

clone_size: many
d_call: -
v_call: TRBV12-3/TRBV12-4
j_call: TRBJ1-2
cdr3_aa: CASSPQVNYGYTF
cdr3_nt: TGTGCCAGCAGCCCACAAGTAAACTATGGCTACACCTTC

clone_size: many
d_call: -
v_call: TRBV7-3
j_call: TRBJ2-5
cdr3_aa: CASSLTGTLGTQYF
cdr3_nt: TGTGCCAGCAGCTTAACCGGGACACTGGGGACCCAGTACTTC

clone_size: many
d_call: TRBD1
v_call: TRBV28
j_call: TRBJ1-2
cdr3_aa: CASSPGQGGNYGYTF
cdr3_nt: TGTGCCAGCAGTCCCGGACAGGGGGGTAACTATGGCTACACCTTC

clone_size: many
d_call: -
v_call: TRBV15
j_call: TRBJ2-5
cdr3_aa: CATSRGVRSRETQYF
cdr3_nt: TGTGCCACCAGCAGAGGGGTCCGTAGTAGGGAGACCCAGTACTTC

clone_size: -
d_call: -
v_call: TRBV6-1
j_call: TRBJ1-3
cdr3_aa: CASSRRQVQNSGNTIYF
cdr3_nt: TGTGCCAGCAGCCGACGACAGGTCCAAAACTCTGGAAACACCATATATTTT

clone_size: few
d_call: -
v_call: TRBV14
j_call: TRBJ2-7
cdr3_aa: CASSQRPTSYEQYF
cdr3_nt: TGTGCCAGCAGCCAACGGCCAACCTCCTACGAGCAGTACTTC

clone_size: many
d_call: TRBD2
v_call: TRBV6-2/TRBV6-3
j_call: TRBJ2-5
cdr3_aa: CASSPELAGAQETQYF
cdr3_nt: TGTGCCAGCAGTCCCGAACTAGCGGGGGCCCAAGAGACCCAGTACTTC

clone_size: many
d_call: -
v_call: TRBV11-1
j_call: TRBJ1-5
cdr3_aa: CASSSSRWGGDQPQHF
cdr3_nt: TGTGCCAGCAGCTCTAGTCGGTGGGGGGGAGATCAGCCCCAGCATTTT

clone_size: few
d_call: TRBD1
v_call: TRBV29-1
j_call: TRBJ1-1
cdr3_aa: CSVDRGKGEAFF
cdr3_nt: TGCAGCGTTGACAGGGGGAAAGGTGAAGCTTTCTTT

clone_size: few
d_call: -
v_call: TRBV2
j_call: TRBJ1-5
cdr3_aa: CASTDTIGAVFSNQPKHF
cdr3_nt: TGTGCCAGTACCGATACTATAGGGGCAGTTTTTAGCAATCAGCCCAAGCATTTT

clone_size: many
d_call: -
v_call: TRBV5-8
j_call: TRBJ2-5
cdr3_aa: CASSLDSGAETQYF
cdr3_nt: TGTGCCAGCAGCTTGGATTCAGGGGCAGAGACCCAGTACTTC

clone_size: many
d_call: -
v_call: TRBV12-3/TRBV12-4
j_call: TRBJ1-2
cdr3_aa: CASSLWAFYGYTF
cdr3_nt: TGTGCCAGCAGTTTGTGGGCATTCTATGGCTACACCTTC

clone_size: many
d_call: TRBD1
v_call: TRBV4-1
j_call: TRBJ2-7
cdr3_aa: CASSKLGQGARYEQYF
cdr3_nt: TGCGCCAGCAGCAAGCTCGGACAGGGGGCCAGGTACGAGCAGTACTTC

clone_size: few
d_call: -
v_call: TRBV10-3
j_call: TRBJ2-7
cdr3_aa: CAISDTDIYEQYF
cdr3_nt: TGTGCCATCAGTGACACGGACATCTACGAGCAGTACTTC

clone_size: many
d_call: -
v_call: TRBV11-2
j_call: TRBJ1-3
cdr3_aa: CASTKPASGNTIYF
cdr3_nt: TGTGCCAGCACAAAACCGGCCTCTGGAAACACCATATATTTT

clone_size: many
d_call: -
v_call: TRBV20-1
j_call: TRBJ2-2
cdr3_aa: CSARDQPPNTGELFF
cdr3_nt: TGCAGTGCTAGGGATCAACCTCCGAACACCGGGGAGCTGTTTTTT

clone_size: many
d_call: -
v_call: TRBV6-4
j_call: TRBJ2-4
cdr3_aa: CASSPPPSFNRVLAKNIQYF
cdr3_nt: TGTGCCAGCAGTCCGCCCCCTTCCTTTAACAGGGTCCTAGCCAAAAACATTCAGTACTTC

clone_size: few
d_call: -
v_call: TRBV24-1
j_call: TRBJ2-2
cdr3_aa: CATSSPAGSEPGELFF
cdr3_nt: TGTGCCACCAGTTCCCCGGCCGGTTCCGAGCCCGGGGAGCTGTTTTTT

clone_size: -
d_call: TRBD1
v_call: TRBV28
j_call: TRBJ2-7
cdr3_aa: CASSSDRDLDQYF
cdr3_nt: TGTGCCAGCAGTTCGGACAGGGATTTAGATCAGTACTTC

clone_size: few
d_call: -
v_call: TRBV19
j_call: TRBJ1-1
cdr3_aa: CASSIGREDEAFF
cdr3_nt: TGTGCCAGTAGTATCGGCAGGGAAGACGAAGCTTTCTTT

clone_size: many
d_call: TRBD1
v_call: TRBV28
j_call: TRBJ1-5
cdr3_aa: CASTGTGGPYSNQPQHF
cdr3_nt: TGTGCCAGCACCGGGACAGGGGGCCCTTATAGCAATCAGCCCCAGCATTTT